Listed below are T cell receptor beta chains from one sample, sequenced in a study of T cell changes during pregnancy in multiple sclerosis. The method was immunoSEQ multiplex PCR; TCRdb's version includes in-frame clones alone and lacks a portion of them. Of approximately 20,000 clones listed, 80% to 90% are singletons. The sequenced sample was CD8+ T cells from peripheral blood mononuclear cells, obtained in the second trimester of pregnancy. The receptors derive from a female donor in good health, enrolled as a control in a pregnancy study. CDR3s include the opening cysteine and the closing phenylalanine or tryptophan. D genes are given only for firm matches.

TRBV5-6 | NA | CASSPGGAENTGELFF
TRBV4-1 | NA | CASGVVEGGPKLFF
TRBV23-1 | TRBD1 | CASSHRQGGEQYF
TRBV29-1 | TRBD2 | CSINPAGGGETQYF
TRBV19 | NA | CASSAILTDTQYF
TRBV6-5 | TRBD1 | CASSYHQGAGEQFF
TRBV28 | TRBD1 | CASSLYPGQGVSEQFF
TRBV27 | NA | CASSVKGPIQKQYF
TRBV7-8 | NA | CASSSSSTSSYEQYF
TRBV27 | TRBD2 | CASSHSARGFYEQYF
TRBV6-1 | TRBD2 | CASSRLAGGIHEQFF
TRBV14 | TRBD2 | CASSQDRGGDPTYEQYF
TRBV29-1 | NA | CSVAGPQEQYF
TRBV21-1 | NA | CASSKDNSYEQYF
TRBV28 | TRBD1 | CASRKQGATNEKLFF
TRBV7-9 | NA | CASSQTPGRIYEQYF
TRBV2 | NA | CASSDFQAVYQETQYF
TRBV11-2 | NA | CASRRDGGYEQYF
TRBV19 | NA | CASSKTSGGAYNEQFF
TRBV4-1 | NA | CASSQNKNTGELFF
TRBV19 | NA | CASRNLDLANYGYTF
TRBV19 | NA | CASSPDSYEQYF